This passage covers 29 T cell receptor beta chains from one sample sequenced in a study of early T cells in non-severe SARS-CoV-2 infection. TCRdb reprocessed the 5' RACE reads via MiXCR and lists one record per CDR3 protein. The top ten hold 4.4% of the sample, which has 20,000 to 30,000 distinct CDR3 sequences, less than 5% seen once. What was sequenced was whole blood. The source of these receptors is an adult who was a healthcare worker with PCR-confirmed SARS-CoV-2 infection or an uninfected control (not recorded which).

There are a few counts of this clonotype. V is TRBV30 and J is TRBJ1-2; unclear D gene. Trimming removed 1 base from V and 4 bases from J, with 7 bases in between. The germline gives CDR1 GTSNPN, CDR2 SVGIG (reference sequence). CDR3 size: 12 residues. In DNA form, the CDR3 reads TGTGCCTGGAGTGGTAACAGCTATGGCTACACCTTC. Protein sequence: CAWSGNSYGYTF.

This clonotype was counted many times. The chain couples TRBV28 to TRBJ2-3; maybe TRBD2 (6 bases). V was clipped by 5 bases and J by 6 bases, with 15 bases between them. Germline V gives CDR1 MDHEN, CDR2 SYDVKM. The CDR3 sequence is 14 residues long. This chain's CDR3 is CASSQSGLGDTQYF. CDR3 nucleotides: TGTGCCAGCAGTCAGAGCGGGCTTGGGGATACGCAGTATTTT.

This clonotype was recorded at least ten times. This rearrangement joins TRBV30 to TRBJ2-7; no reliable D call. V dropped 4 bases and J dropped 3 bases, with 10 bases sitting between them. The germline V gene encodes CDR1 GTSNPN and CDR2 SVGIG (reference sequence). CDR3 length equals 12 residues. The CDR3 nucleotides are TGTGCCTGGACACCTGGGCACTACGAGCAGTACTTC. Encoded protein: CAWTPGHYEQYF. Filled out from reference TRBV30 and TRBJ2-7, the complete variable domain reads SQTIHQWPATLVQPVGSPLSLECTVEGTSNPNLYWYRQAAGRGLQLLFYSVGIGQISSEVPQNLSASRPQDRQFILSSKKLLLSDSGFYLCAWTPGHYEQYFGPGTRLTVT.

This clonotype was counted ten times or more. The gene calls are TRBV29-1 and TRBJ2-1, with TRBD2 identical over 10 bases. This CDR3 contains 14 residues. The V gene's germline CDR1 is SQVTM and CDR2 ANQGSEA. Germline trimming cut 7 bases from V and 10 bases from J; bases unmatched to any gene: 13. This CDR3 reads CSATTSGRGGEQFF. The DNA for the CDR3 is TGCAGCGCAACAACAAGCGGGAGGGGCGGCGAGCAGTTCTTC.

This clonotype appeared many times. The chain carries TRBV20-1 and TRBJ1-2, with no clear D. CDR3 length: 15 residues. The V end lost 3 bases, the J end lost 8 bases, and 22 bases lay between the germline ends. Looked up from germline, CDR1 is DFQATT and CDR2 is SNEGSKA (reference sequence). The CDR3 reads CSASPPRGPGGGYTF. DNA of the CDR3: TGCAGTGCTAGTCCCCCTAGAGGGCCGGGAGGAGGCTACACCTTC.

This clonotype was found many times. The chain employs TRBV5-1 and TRBJ2-1; 8 bases align to TRBD2. Per germline, CDR1 SGHRS and CDR2 YFSETQ. The J segment lost 3 bases and the V segment lost 0 bases, leaving 2 bases of the junction unmatched. This CDR3 spans 15 amino acids. The CDR3 DNA reads as TGCGCCAGCAGCTTGGACCTAGCGGGCTACAATGAGCAGTTCTTC. Translating it yields CASSLDLAGYNEQFF. The variable domain in full, completed from reference TRBV5-1 and TRBJ2-1, reads KAGVTQTPRYLIKTRGQQVTLSCSPISGHRSVSWYQQTPGQGLQFLFEYFSETQRNKGNFPGRFSGRQFSNSRSEMNVSTLELGDSALYLCASSLDLAGYNEQFFGPGTRLTVL.

The rearrangement uses TRBV19 and TRBJ2-2; TRBD2 might be the D (6 bases). The CDR3 is 13 residues long. Germline V gene sequence: CDR1 LNHDA, CDR2 SQIVND (reference sequence). V lost 3 bases and J 6 bases, leaving 8 bases between the germline ends. The CDR3 spells CASSMEGAGELFF. The CDR3 nucleotides are TGTGCCAGTAGTATGGAGGGTGCCGGGGAGCTGTTTTTT.

This clonotype was seen a few times. This chain links TRBV7-8 with TRBJ1-4; a possible D gene is TRBD1 (5 bases). Germline CDR1 and CDR2: SGHVS and FQNEAQ. CDR3 size: 13 residues. Trimming took 5 bases from V and 5 from J, leaving 9 bases between them. The CDR3 here is CASSRDSNEKLFF. CDR3 sequence (DNA): TGTGCCAGCAGCCGGGACTCCAATGAAAAACTGTTTTTT.

By share of the sample, this clonotype is medium-sized. The chain joins TRBV7-2 to TRBJ1-3, with a weak D call TRBD1 (6 bases). V lost 3 bases, J lost 6 bases, and 18 bases lay in between. From germline, CDR1 is SGHTA and CDR2 FQGNSA. The CDR3 runs to 16 residues. The DNA for the CDR3 is TGTGCCAGCAGCTTCGTGGGGACATTAGCTGAAAACACCATATATTTT. Translated, it gives CASSFVGTLAENTIYF. The entire variable domain, with the rest obtained from reference TRBV7-2 and TRBJ1-3, is as follows: GAGVSQSPSNKVTEKGKDVELRCDPISGHTALYWYRQSLGQGLEFLIYFQGNSAPDKSGLPSDRFSAERTGGSVSTLTIQRTQQEDSAVYLCASSFVGTLAENTIYFGEGSWLTVV.

There are a few counts of this clonotype. The J gene is TRBJ1-1, the V gene TRBV27; D is undetermined. V was shortened by 2 bases and J by 2 bases, with 18 bases between the two germline ends. Germline CDR1 reads MNHEY; CDR2 reads SMNVEV (reference sequence). The CDR3 covers 17 residues. In nucleotides, the CDR3 is TGTGCCAGCAGTTTAGGACCCATGCAACACCCTAACACTGAAGCTTTCTTT. Protein product: CASSLGPMQHPNTEAFF.

With regard to this clonotype: A junction end diverges from the germline sequence, so it may reflect a read error. This chain connects TRBV5-1 to TRBJ2-6, with no clear D. Germline V gene lookup returns CDR1 SGHRS and CDR2 YFSETQ. CDR3 length: 17 amino acids. This CDR3 is CASSLANDGPFPPVLIF. For the CDR3, the DNA is TGCGCCAGCAGCTTGGCCAATGACGGGCCCTTCCCCCCCGTCCTGATTTTC.

This clonotype was seen ten or more times. This chain joins TRBV19 and TRBJ2-1; unclear D gene. The germline V gene has CDR1 LNHDA and CDR2 SQIVND (reference sequence). Between the trimmed V and J ends, which lost 4 bases and 4 bases, there was a span of 8 bases. The CDR3 has 13 amino acids. CDR3 residues: CASSSGFYNEQFF. The DNA of the CDR3 is TGTGCCAGTAGTAGCGGCTTTTACAATGAGCAGTTCTTC. Looking up the rest from reference TRBV19 and TRBJ2-1 gives the full variable domain: DGGITQSPKYLFRKEGQNVTLSCEQNLNHDAMYWYRQDPGQGLRLIYYSQIVNDFQKGDIAEGYSVSREKKESFPLTVTSAQKNPTAFYLCASSSGFYNEQFFGPGTRLTVL.

Ten or more counts support this clonotype. The J gene is TRBJ2-4, the V gene TRBV29-1; D is perhaps TRBD2 (6 bases). This CDR3 spans 13 amino acids. The V gene's germline CDR1 is SQVTM and CDR2 ANQGSEA. V was trimmed by 6 bases and J by 5 bases, leaving 14 bases between them. The CDR3 DNA sequence: TGCAGCGTCCTTGACGGGGGAGAAAACATTCAGTACTTC. Translated, it gives CSVLDGGENIQYF.

The chain couples TRBV20-1 to TRBJ2-2; 7 bases are shared with TRBD2. The length of the CDR3 is 15 residues. CDR1 DFQATT and CDR2 SNEGSKA come from the germline V gene (reference sequence). Trimming cost V 6 bases and J 7 bases; bases outside gene matches: 14. CDR3 loop: CSAPGDSGPIGELFF. As DNA, the CDR3 is TGCAGTGCCCCCGGGGATAGCGGGCCGATCGGGGAGCTGTTTTTT.

This clonotype was seen a handful of times. The rearrangement uses TRBV18 and TRBJ2-1; 10 bases fit TRBD2. This CDR3 comprises 16 residues. Losses at the gene ends were 3 bases for V and 5 bases for J; bases not matched to a gene: 7. The germline V gene has CDR1 KGHSH and CDR2 LQKENI. CDR3 in amino acids: CASSPLAGVQDNEQFF. The CDR3 DNA follows: TGTGCCAGCTCACCGCTAGCGGGAGTTCAGGACAATGAGCAGTTCTTC.

This clonotype showed up just a few times. V is TRBV14 and J is TRBJ1-1, with D perhaps matching TRBD1 (5 bases). CDR3 length: 15 amino acids. Trimming shortened V by 4 bases and J by 1 base, and 13 bases separated the two germline ends. Germline assignment: CDR1 SGHDN and CDR2 FVKESK. The CDR3, as DNA: TGTGCCAGCAGCCTCACCGGGGCGACGAACACTGAAGCTTTCTTT. Translating gives CASSLTGATNTEAFF.

The chain joins TRBV7-9 to TRBJ2-7; D is uncertain. The V end was cut by 5 bases, the J end by 0 bases, with 14 bases between. CDR3 length: 15 residues. Germline V gene sequence: CDR1 SEHNR, CDR2 FQNEAQ (reference sequence). For the CDR3, the DNA is TGTGCCAGCAGCCTACAGTCCACCGGCTCCTACGAGCAGTACTTC. It specifies CASSLQSTGSYEQYF.

This clonotype occurred many times. V and J are TRBV9 and TRBJ2-3, with D uncertain. CDR3 length: 12 amino acids. The V and J ends lost 1 base and 6 bases respectively, with 6 bases between them. Germline lookup yields CDR1 SGDLS and CDR2 YYNGEE. CDR3 sequence reads: CASSVLGDTQYF. In DNA form, the CDR3 reads TGTGCCAGCAGCGTACTGGGGGATACGCAGTATTTT.

This clonotype showed up many times. J is TRBJ2-7 and V is TRBV5-5; D is ambiguous. Trimming shortened V by 3 bases and J by 7 bases, and 20 bases separated the two germline ends. Germline CDR1 is SGHKS and CDR2 is YYEKEE (reference sequence). The CDR3 sequence is 15 residues long. The CDR3 DNA reads as TGTGCCAGCAGCTCTTCATGGTTGACCGTCGAAGAGCAGTACTTC. Its translation is CASSSSWLTVEEQYF.

In this sample, this clonotype turned up many times. This chain connects TRBV21-1 to TRBJ1-1. TRBV21-1 is listed as a pseudogene. This CDR3 spans 16 amino acids. CDR3 sequence reads: CASSKALAEMNTEAFF. In DNA, the CDR3 is TGTGCCAGCAGCAAAGCGCTAGCGGAAATGAACACTGAAGCTTTCTTT.

Ten or more counts support this clonotype. The chain is built from TRBV7-3 and TRBJ2-3; 7 bases match TRBD1. The CDR3 has 15 amino acids. CDR1 is SGHTA, CDR2 FQGTGA, per germline. Trimming at V came to 3 bases and at J to 0 bases, leaving 3 bases not matched to a gene. The chain's CDR3 is CASSFGTASTDTQYF. DNA of the CDR3: TGTGCCAGCAGCTTCGGGACAGCTAGCACAGATACGCAGTATTTT.

This clonotype occurred a few times. This chain connects TRBV7-9 to TRBJ2-3, with 9 bases fitting TRBD2. The CDR3 contains 15 residues. Germline V gene sequence: CDR1 SEHNR, CDR2 FQNEAQ (reference sequence). V lost 7 bases to trimming and J lost 2 bases; unmatched junction nucleotides: 7. This chain's CDR3 is CASKLAGGYTDTQYF. CDR3 sequence (DNA): TGTGCCAGCAAATTGGCGGGAGGGTACACAGATACGCAGTATTTT.

In its sample, this clonotype was seen many times. The gene calls are TRBV10-3 and TRBJ2-5; D is uncertain. The germline CDR1 and CDR2 sequences are ENHRY and SYGVKD. This CDR3 is 11 amino acids long. V was shortened by 10 bases and J by 2 bases, with 8 bases between the two germline ends. CDR3 residues: CATGQQETQYF. Here the CDR3 DNA reads TGTGCCACCGGGCAGCAAGAGACCCAGTACTTC.

The chain combines TRBV2 with TRBJ1-2; D unresolved. Per germline, CDR1 SNHLY and CDR2 FYNNEI. V was shortened by 10 bases and J by 4 bases, with 22 bases between the two germline ends. CDR3 length equals 15 residues. CDR3 DNA: TGTGCCACCTCACCTGGGAGTGGAGGAGGCTATGGCTACACCTTC. It yields the protein CATSPGSGGGYGYTF.

This clonotype has at least ten counts. The rearrangement joins TRBV5-4 to TRBJ1-1; D is possibly TRBD1 (5 bases). Germline CDR1 and CDR2: SGHNT and YYREEE (reference sequence). There are 14 residues in the CDR3. The V gene lost 6 bases and the J gene lost 6 bases, with 18 bases spanning the gap. CDR3: CASTPVSGLAEAFF. In nucleotides, the CDR3 is TGTGCCAGCACCCCGGTTTCGGGGCTGGCTGAAGCTTTCTTT.

There are many counts of this clonotype. The chain uses TRBV3-1 and TRBJ1-5; D is unresolved. Trimming took off 1 base at V and 2 bases at J, with 0 bases between the two ends. There are 12 residues in the CDR3. Germline CDR1 and CDR2: LGHDT and YNNKEL (reference sequence). The CDR3 loop is CASSQGNQPQHF. The CDR3 DNA reads TGTGCCAGCAGCCAAGGCAATCAGCCCCAGCATTTT.

This clonotype was recorded many times. A read error may account for a junction end that differs from germline. The rearrangement joins TRBV7-9 to TRBJ2-2; weak D call: TRBD2 (5 bases). This CDR3 spans 14 amino acids. Germline CDR1 is SEHNR and CDR2 is FQNEAQ (reference sequence). The CDR3 sequence is CAGWPDSITRELFF. In DNA, the CDR3 is TGTGCCGGCTGGCCGGACTCTATCACCCGGGAGCTGTTTTTT.

This clonotype was found many times. The chain carries TRBV4-1 and TRBJ2-7, with D hard to call. This CDR3 spans 13 amino acids. Germline V gene sequence: CDR1 MGHRA, CDR2 YSYEKL. V was cut by 3 bases and J by 7 bases, with 13 bases left in between. The CDR3 loop is CASSHLDPVEQYF. The CDR3 coding sequence is TGCGCCAGCAGCCACCTCGACCCAGTTGAGCAGTACTTC.

This chain links TRBV7-2 with TRBJ2-7; the D is unclear. The CDR3 has 13 residues. The V end was cut by 5 bases, the J end by 3 bases, with 11 bases between. The V gene's germline CDR1 is SGHTA and CDR2 FQGNSA. The CDR3, as DNA: TGTGCCAGCAGCCCTCGCCGTAACTACGAGCAGTACTTC. Its translation is CASSPRRNYEQYF.